This T cell receptor (beta chain) was obtained from a study of blood T cell repertoires in COVID-19. Study overall: The United States, Italy and Spain were the sources of the acute and convalescent COVID-19 samples. PBMCs, B-cell-depleted T cells, or T cells were the source of the cDNA or gDNA that made up the material.

Those enrolled in Seattle joined during active infection and were followed longitudinally afterward. This table comes from immunoSEQ multiplex PCR, and its TCRdb copy is limited to in-frame clones, with some not included. The sample contains 250,000 to 350,000 clones, approximately 91% of which appear only once. This TCR derives from a young woman with COVID-19, enrolled during active disease. Sequencing input: peripheral blood.

For the CDR3, the DNA is TGTGCCATCAGCCGGGGGACAGTGAACACTGAAGCTTTCTTT. Translating gives CAISRGTVNTEAFF. V and J are TRBV10-3 and TRBJ1-1; 7 nucleotides agree with TRBD1. The CDR3 loop spans 14 amino acids. Germline CDR1 reads ENHRY; CDR2 reads SYGVKD. Unmatched junction bases numbered 4, after V lost 6 bases and J lost 0 bases.